The sequence of this TCR beta chain was determined in a study of follicular helper T cells after annual influenza vaccination. Study outcomes and limitations: Just roughly 10-21% of cells analyzed had recovered productive TCRB sequences. ICOS+CD38+ cTfh clonality change tracked circulating plasmablast frequency change.

As regards this clone: What it recognizes is unknown.

Generated by immunoSEQ multiplex PCR, the TCRdb table keeps only in-frame clones and is missing some. This sample has 2,700 or so clones, with more than 60% found just once. Described time point: 2014-2015 season, pre-vaccination. Per time point, roughly 35-110 mL of blood was sampled. V lost 7 bases and J lost 0; bases outside the gene matches: 10. CDR1 is SGHRS and CDR2 is YFSETQ in the germline V gene. This CDR3 comprises 18 residues. The TCR originated in an adult who received the influenza vaccine. The chain has TRBV5-1 and TRBJ1-4; 12 nucleotides line up with TRBD1. Specimen: CXCR5+ CD38- circulating T follicular helper cells from blood, collected on the day of influenza vaccination. Subset of the sample: circulating Tfh, non-naive CD4+CXCR5+PD-1+ (ICOS+CD38+ or ICOS-CD38-). This chain's CDR3 is CASGSGTGGTATNEKLFF. Written as DNA, the CDR3 is TGCGCCAGCGGATCCGGGACAGGGGGCACTGCAACTAATGAAAAACTGTTTTTT. The variable domain in full, with the rest retrieved from reference TRBV5-1 and TRBJ1-4, is KAGVTQTPRYLIKTRGQQVTLSCSPISGHRSVSWYQQTPGQGLQFLFEYFSETQRNKGNFPGRFSGRQFSNSRSEMNVSTLELGDSALYLCASGSGTGGTATNEKLFFGSGTQLSVL.